The clone carrying this T cell receptor beta chain was seen a few times. Its antigen is currently unknown. RNA transcripts provided the source from which TCR beta CDR3 regions were amplified. The TCR CDR3 was amplified in a first-round RT-PCR using the HTBI primer set. Using its own MiXCR run on the multiplex PCR reads, TCRdb lists one record per CDR3 protein. The table has over 700,000 distinct CDR3 sequences, around 20% seen once; the top ten hold over 15%. Disease duration under 2 months; hyperthyroidism patients were aged 18 to 65. The CDR3 has 13 amino acids. From germline, CDR1 is SGHDT and CDR2 YYEEEE. Trimming removed 0 bases from V and 3 bases from J, with 6 bases in between. The record originates from a study of T cells in Graves' hyperthyroidism and ophthalmopathy. Study-level findings and limits: Ophthalmopathy was told apart from stable hyperthyroidism by a 13 V-J model.

Material for sequencing was blood. The rearrangement joins TRBV5-6 to TRBJ1-1; D unclear. The sequence was collected from a woman between 45 and 60 years old with Graves' hyperthyroidism that later progressed to Graves' ophthalmopathy. Here the CDR3 reads CASSLGDHTEAFF. The CDR3 region has the DNA TGTGCCAGCAGCTTGGGGGATCACACTGAAGCTTTCTTT.